Each of the 18 T cell receptor beta chains below was sequenced from the same sample in a study of shared clonotypes between healthy human individuals. Sequencing used immunoSEQ multiplex PCR; TCRdb keeps in-frame clones, though not all of them. The table includes approximately 2,000,000 clones, 85% to 95% detected once. The source material was naive CD4+ T cells from PBMCs. The subset denotes: CD45RA+ positively selected. All receptors derive from a man between 18 and 29 years old in good health. Some clones in this sample may be carry-over from other donors' samples.

This clone is a singleton in its sample. The genes are TRBV19 and TRBJ1-4; 7 bases fit TRBD1. J was trimmed by 7 bases and V by 4 bases; bases with no gene match: 15. The CDR3 spans 17 residues. Germline-derived CDR1 and CDR2 are LNHDA and SQIVND (reference sequence). The CDR3 sequence: CASSTPSSQGRGEKLFF. The CDR3 DNA follows: TGTGCCAGTAGTACACCCAGCTCACAGGGGCGAGGTGAAAAACTGTTTTTT. Full variable domain (rest looked up from reference TRBV19 and TRBJ1-4): DGGITQSPKYLFRKEGQNVTLSCEQNLNHDAMYWYRQDPGQGLRLIYYSQIVNDFQKGDIAEGYSVSREKKESFPLTVTSAQKNPTAFYLCASSTPSSQGRGEKLFFGSGTQLSVL.

The chain is built from TRBV28 and TRBJ2-7; 8 bases are a match to TRBD2. This CDR3 has 13 residues. CDR1 is MDHEN and CDR2 is SYDVKM in the germline V gene. Losses at the gene ends were 10 bases for V and 0 bases for J; bases not matched to a gene: 5. The CDR3 nucleotides are TGTGCCACCGTAGCGGGGAGCTCCTACGAGCAGTACTTC. Protein product: CATVAGSSYEQYF.

The chain combines TRBV9 with TRBJ2-3, with D hard to call. Per the germline V gene, CDR1 is SGDLS and CDR2 is YYNGEE. This CDR3 is 15 amino acids long. V was pared by 4 bases and J by 5 bases, with 17 bases between. The CDR3 reads CASSPWAHDKDTQYF. CDR3 nucleotide sequence: TGTGCCAGCAGCCCTTGGGCCCATGATAAAGATACGCAGTATTTT.

The sample holds a few counts of this clone. This chain connects TRBV7-2 to TRBJ1-5, with D hard to call. V lost 4 bases, J lost 4 bases, and 8 bases lay in between. Germline assignment: CDR1 SGHTA and CDR2 FQGNSA. The CDR3 extends over 13 amino acids. The CDR3 protein is CASSSSRNQPQHF. CDR3 coding DNA: TGTGCCAGCAGCTCCTCCCGTAATCAGCCCCAGCATTTT.

Here the CDR3 reads CSVAGFPGAKNIQYF. CDR3 nucleotide sequence: TGCAGCGTTGCAGGATTCCCCGGGGCCAAAAACATTCAGTACTTC. V is TRBV29-1 and J is TRBJ2-4; D not certain. From germline, CDR1 is SQVTM and CDR2 ANQGSEA. Between the trimmed V and J ends, which lost 4 bases and 1 base, there was a span of 14 bases. The length of the CDR3 is 15 residues.

This sequence joins TRBV7-9 and TRBJ2-7; D is unresolved. There are 15 residues in the CDR3. Deletions cut 6 bases from V and 5 bases from J, with 20 bases between. CDR1 is SEHNR and CDR2 is FQNEAQ in the germline V gene (reference sequence). The CDR3 nucleotides are TGTGCCAGCAGTAGAGGAGTGAGGAGTGGTGACGAGCAGTACTTC. Encoded protein: CASSRGVRSGDEQYF.

The chain is built from TRBV5-1 and TRBJ2-6; 10 nucleotides agree with TRBD1. Per germline, CDR1 SGHRS and CDR2 YFSETQ. V shed 4 bases and J 4 bases; nucleotides not matched to a gene: 8. This CDR3 contains 17 residues. This chain's CDR3 is CASSLTGGASGANVLTF. The CDR3 DNA reads as TGCGCCAGCAGCCTGACAGGGGGCGCGTCGGGGGCCAACGTCCTGACTTTC.

The chain recombines TRBV5-4 with TRBJ2-7; maybe TRBD1 (5 bases). Germline V gives CDR1 SGHNT, CDR2 YYREEE (reference sequence). V was trimmed by 0 bases and J by 4 bases, leaving 14 bases between them. This CDR3 spans 15 amino acids. CDR3 in DNA: TGTGCCAGCAGCTTGGTGGGTCTGGGGCCTTACGAGCAGTACTTC. It translates to CASSLVGLGPYEQYF.

This clone showed up just once. Other nucleotide sequences in the sample specify the same CDR3. The chain couples TRBV5-1 to TRBJ2-1; D tentatively fits TRBD1 or TRBD2 (5 bases each). The CDR3 totals 14 residues. Deletions cut 4 bases from V and 4 bases from J, with 12 bases between. From germline, CDR1 is SGHRS and CDR2 YFSETQ. Here the CDR3 DNA reads TGCGCCAGCAGCCCCGGGACGGGATACAATGAGCAGTTCTTC. This translates into CASSPGTGYNEQFF.

The chain joins TRBV25-1 to TRBJ2-2, with 7 bases matching TRBD2. This CDR3 has 16 amino acids. The germline V gene encodes CDR1 MGHDK and CDR2 SYGVNS. J was trimmed by 2 bases and V by 5 bases; bases with no gene match: 8. For the CDR3, the DNA is TGTGCCAGCAGTTCCCCCGGCGGGAGCAACACCGGGGAGCTGTTTTTT. It codes for CASSSPGGSNTGELFF.

The gene calls are TRBV10-2 and TRBJ2-5; 8 nucleotides line up with TRBD2. The CDR3 has 16 residues. Trimming cost V 0 bases and J 9 bases; bases outside gene matches: 12. Per germline, CDR1 WSHSY and CDR2 SAAADI. The CDR3 spells CASSESKRGTVWAQYF. In DNA form, the CDR3 reads TGCGCCAGCAGTGAGTCTAAGCGGGGGACCGTCTGGGCCCAGTACTTC.

The gene calls are TRBV5-4 and TRBJ2-5; 9 nucleotides align to TRBD1. V gave up 4 bases and J gave up 7 bases; unmatched junction bases: 14. Germline loops: CDR1 SGHNT, CDR2 YYREEE (reference sequence). The CDR3 consists of 16 residues. CDR3 sequence: CASSPHTGQGLGTQYF. The CDR3 coding sequence is TGTGCCAGCAGCCCTCATACGGGACAGGGTTTGGGGACCCAGTACTTC.

In this sample, this clone turned up once. V and J are TRBV19 and TRBJ1-5, with a weak D call TRBD1 (5 bases). CDR3 size: 12 residues. CDR1 is LNHDA, CDR2 SQIVND, per germline (reference sequence). The germline V and J ends were trimmed by 3 bases and 9 bases, with 9 bases remaining between them. CDR3 in amino acids: CASSIRDGPQHF. CDR3 coding DNA: TGTGCCAGTAGTATTAGGGACGGGCCCCAGCATTTT.

V and J are TRBV6-5 and TRBJ2-3; D not certain. The CDR3 runs 13 residues. Trimming cost V 6 bases and J 6 bases, with 13 bases left between them. CDR1 is MNHEY and CDR2 is SVGAGI in the germline V gene. In DNA form, the CDR3 reads TGTGCCAGCAGCGAAATAGTAGGGGATACGCAGTATTTT. Translated, it gives CASSEIVGDTQYF.

V and J are TRBV27 and TRBJ2-1, with 10 bases aligning to TRBD1. Looked up from germline, CDR1 is MNHEY and CDR2 is SMNVEV (reference sequence). This CDR3 contains 17 residues. J gave up 5 bases and V 5 bases, and 12 bases lay outside the gene matches. DNA of the CDR3: TGTGCCAGCAGTCTCAGTCTCGGGACAGGGGTGAACAATGAGCAGTTCTTC. Amino acids: CASSLSLGTGVNNEQFF.

The chain links TRBV28 to TRBJ2-2, with 10 positions matching TRBD2. The CDR3 has 16 amino acids. Germline loops: CDR1 MDHEN, CDR2 SYDVKM. With 5 bases clipped from V and 3 bases from J, the junction kept 6 bases outside the gene matches. The CDR3 reads CASSPWTSGYTGELFF. The CDR3 DNA reads as TGTGCCAGCAGTCCCTGGACTAGCGGATACACCGGGGAGCTGTTTTTT.

The V call is TRBV4-2, the J call TRBJ1-2, with a tentative D call TRBD1 (5 bases). Germline CDR1 and CDR2: LGHNA and YNFKEQ. Trimming cost V 3 bases and J 2 bases, with 7 bases left between them. This CDR3 is 13 amino acids long. CDR3 in amino acids: CASSHKGNYGYTF. CDR3 nucleotides: TGTGCCAGCAGCCACAAGGGGAACTATGGCTACACCTTC.

With respect to this clone: The same CDR3 arises from other DNA sequences in this sample as well. The CDR3 coding sequence is TGTGCCAGTAGTATCGTCAGGGGATCCAACTATGGCTACACCTTC. This sequence encodes CASSIVRGSNYGYTF. The V call is TRBV19, the J call TRBJ1-2, with D possibly matching TRBD1 (6 bases). V was trimmed by 3 bases and J by 2 bases, leaving 13 bases between them. CDR3 length: 15 amino acids. Germline-derived CDR1 and CDR2 are LNHDA and SQIVND (reference sequence).